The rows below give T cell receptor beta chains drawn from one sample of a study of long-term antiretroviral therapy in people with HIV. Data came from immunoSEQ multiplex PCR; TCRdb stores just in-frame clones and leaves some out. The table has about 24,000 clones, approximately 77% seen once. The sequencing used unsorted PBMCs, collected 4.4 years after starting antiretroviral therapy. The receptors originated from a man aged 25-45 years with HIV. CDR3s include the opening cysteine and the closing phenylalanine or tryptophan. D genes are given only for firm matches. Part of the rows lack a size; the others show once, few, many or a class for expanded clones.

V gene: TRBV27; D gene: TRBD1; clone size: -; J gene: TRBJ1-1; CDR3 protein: CASSPTRQGRTEAFF; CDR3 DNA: TGTGCCAGCAGTCCAACTCGACAGGGACGGACTGAAGCTTTCTTT
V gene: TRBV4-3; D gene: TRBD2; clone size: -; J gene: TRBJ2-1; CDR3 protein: CASSQLQTSGEQFF; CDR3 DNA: TGCGCCAGCAGCCAACTCCAGACTAGCGGGGAGCAGTTCTTC
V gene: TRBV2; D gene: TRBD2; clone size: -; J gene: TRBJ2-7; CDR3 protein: CASNPLAGVTYEQYF; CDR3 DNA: TGTGCCAGCAATCCTCTAGCGGGAGTGACCTACGAGCAGTACTTC
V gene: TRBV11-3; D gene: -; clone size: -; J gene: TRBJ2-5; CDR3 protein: CASSPRTGQETQYF; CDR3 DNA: TGTGCCAGCAGCCCGAGGACGGGTCAAGAGACCCAGTACTTC
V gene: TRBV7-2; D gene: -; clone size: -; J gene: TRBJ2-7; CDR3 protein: CASSPFSWGAYEQYF; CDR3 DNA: TGTGCCAGCAGTCCTTTTTCTTGGGGGGCTTACGAGCAGTACTTC
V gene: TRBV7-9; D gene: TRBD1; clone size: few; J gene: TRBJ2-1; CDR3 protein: CASSPRTGAPNEQFF; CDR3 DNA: TGTGCCAGCAGCCCAAGGACAGGGGCCCCCAATGAGCAGTTCTTC
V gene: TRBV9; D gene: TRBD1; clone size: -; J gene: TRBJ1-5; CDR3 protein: CASSVGGQAHQPQHF; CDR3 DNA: TGTGCCAGCAGCGTAGGAGGACAGGCCCATCAGCCCCAGCATTTT
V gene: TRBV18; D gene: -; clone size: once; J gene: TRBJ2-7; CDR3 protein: CASSPPGQTYEQYF; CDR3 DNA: TGTGCCAGCTCACCACCTGGACAGACCTACGAGCAGTACTTC
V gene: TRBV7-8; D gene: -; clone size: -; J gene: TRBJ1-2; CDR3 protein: CASSLYLVETGYGYTF; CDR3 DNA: TGTGCCAGCAGCTTATATTTAGTGGAAACAGGCTATGGCTACACCTTC
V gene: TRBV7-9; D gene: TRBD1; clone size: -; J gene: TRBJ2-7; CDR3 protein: CASSFRDREGDEQYF; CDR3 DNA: TGTGCCAGCAGCTTCAGGGACAGGGAGGGTGACGAGCAGTACTTC
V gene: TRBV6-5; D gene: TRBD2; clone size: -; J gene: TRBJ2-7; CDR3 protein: CASSPGLALTYEQYF; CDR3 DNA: TGTGCCAGCAGCCCGGGACTAGCGTTGACCTACGAGCAGTACTTC
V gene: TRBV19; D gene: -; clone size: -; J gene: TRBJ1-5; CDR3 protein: CASSIIANQPQHF; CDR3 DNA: TGTGCCAGTAGTATAATCGCAAATCAGCCCCAGCATTTT
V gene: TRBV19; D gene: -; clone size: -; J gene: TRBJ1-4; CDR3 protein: CASNGEIWGANEKLFF; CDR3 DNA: TGTGCCAGTAATGGAGAAATCTGGGGGGCTAATGAAAAACTGTTTTTT
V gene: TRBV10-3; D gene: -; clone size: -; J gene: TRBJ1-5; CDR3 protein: CAISADGRNQPQHF; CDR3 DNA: TGTGCCATCAGTGCGGACGGGCGCAATCAGCCCCAGCATTTT
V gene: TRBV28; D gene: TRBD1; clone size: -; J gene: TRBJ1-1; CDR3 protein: CASSLDRGNTEAFF; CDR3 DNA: TGTGCCAGCAGTCTGGACAGGGGGAACACTGAAGCTTTCTTT
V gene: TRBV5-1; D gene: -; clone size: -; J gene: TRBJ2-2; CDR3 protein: CASSLAPPGTGVPGELFF; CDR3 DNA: TGCGCCAGCAGCTTGGCTCCGCCGGGGACGGGGGTCCCCGGGGAGCTGTTTTTT
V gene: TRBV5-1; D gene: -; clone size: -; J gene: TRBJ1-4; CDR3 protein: CASSLIPGSNEKLFF; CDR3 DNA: TGCGCCAGCAGCTTGATACCAGGCTCTAATGAAAAACTGTTTTTT
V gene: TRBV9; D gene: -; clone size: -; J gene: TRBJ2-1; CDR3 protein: CASSVAEGPYNEQFF; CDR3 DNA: TGTGCCAGCAGCGTAGCAGAGGGCCCCTACAATGAGCAGTTCTTC
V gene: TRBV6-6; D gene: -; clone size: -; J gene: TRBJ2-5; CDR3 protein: CASSYLTNKETQYF; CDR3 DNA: TGTGCCAGCAGTTATTTGACAAACAAAGAGACCCAGTACTTC
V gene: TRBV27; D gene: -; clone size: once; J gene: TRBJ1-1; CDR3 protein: CASSLAGMSEAFF; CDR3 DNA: TGTGCCAGCAGTTTAGCAGGGATGTCTGAAGCTTTCTTT
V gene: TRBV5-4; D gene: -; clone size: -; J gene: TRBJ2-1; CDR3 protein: CASRGRATLTGSSYNEQFF; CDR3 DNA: TGTGCCAGCAGGGGAAGGGCCACCTTGACGGGAAGCTCCTACAATGAGCAGTTCTTC
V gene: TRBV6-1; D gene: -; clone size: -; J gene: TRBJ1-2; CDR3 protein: CASSQAFRTGNYGYTF; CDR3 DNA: TGTGCCAGCAGTCAAGCCTTCCGTACTGGTAACTATGGCTACACCTTC
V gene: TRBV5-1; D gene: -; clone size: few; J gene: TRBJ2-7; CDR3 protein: CASSQGDSYEQYF; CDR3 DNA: TGCGCCAGCAGCCAAGGGGACTCCTACGAGCAGTACTTC
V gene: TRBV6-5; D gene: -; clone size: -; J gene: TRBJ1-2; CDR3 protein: CASSPKLVDNYGYTF; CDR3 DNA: TGTGCCAGCAGTCCCAAACTTGTGGACAACTATGGCTACACCTTC
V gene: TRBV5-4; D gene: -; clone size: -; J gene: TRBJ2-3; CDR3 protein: CASSLEQGSDTQYF; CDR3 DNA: TGTGCCAGCAGCTTGGAACAGGGATCAGATACGCAGTATTTT
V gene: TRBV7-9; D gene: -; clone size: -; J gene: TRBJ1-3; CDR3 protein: CVADPLSGNTIYF; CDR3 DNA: TGTGTAGCGGACCCCCTCTCTGGAAACACCATATATTTT
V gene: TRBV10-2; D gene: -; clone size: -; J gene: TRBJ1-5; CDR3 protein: CASSGGNGNQPQHF; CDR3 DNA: TGCGCCAGCAGTGGAGGGAACGGCAATCAGCCCCAGCATTTT
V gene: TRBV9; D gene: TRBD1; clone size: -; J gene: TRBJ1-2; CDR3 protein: CASSVEAGGNYGYTF; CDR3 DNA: TGTGCCAGCAGCGTAGAGGCAGGGGGGAACTATGGCTACACCTTC
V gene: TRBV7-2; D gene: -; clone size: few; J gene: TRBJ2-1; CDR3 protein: CASSQGRTEQFF; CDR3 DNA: TGTGCCAGCAGCCAAGGGAGGACCGAGCAGTTCTTC
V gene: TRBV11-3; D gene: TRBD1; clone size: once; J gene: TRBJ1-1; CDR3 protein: CASSPRTGTEAFF; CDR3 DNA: TGTGCCAGCAGCCCCAGGACAGGCACTGAAGCTTTCTTT
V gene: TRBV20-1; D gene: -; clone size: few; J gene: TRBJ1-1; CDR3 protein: CSADRNTEAFF; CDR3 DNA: TGCAGTGCTGACCGGAACACTGAAGCTTTCTTT
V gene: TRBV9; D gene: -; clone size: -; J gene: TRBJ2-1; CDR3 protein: CASSVASQGNEQFF; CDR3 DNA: TGTGCCAGCAGCGTAGCCTCACAGGGAAATGAGCAGTTCTTC
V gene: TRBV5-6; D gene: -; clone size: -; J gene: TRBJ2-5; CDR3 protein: CASSFLSQGQETQYF; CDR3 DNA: TGTGCCAGCAGCTTCTTAAGCCAGGGCCAAGAGACCCAGTACTTC
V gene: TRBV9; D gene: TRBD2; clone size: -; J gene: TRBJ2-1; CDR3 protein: CASSPSGTTYNEQFF; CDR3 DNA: TGTGCCAGCAGCCCCTCCGGGACTACGTACAATGAGCAGTTCTTC